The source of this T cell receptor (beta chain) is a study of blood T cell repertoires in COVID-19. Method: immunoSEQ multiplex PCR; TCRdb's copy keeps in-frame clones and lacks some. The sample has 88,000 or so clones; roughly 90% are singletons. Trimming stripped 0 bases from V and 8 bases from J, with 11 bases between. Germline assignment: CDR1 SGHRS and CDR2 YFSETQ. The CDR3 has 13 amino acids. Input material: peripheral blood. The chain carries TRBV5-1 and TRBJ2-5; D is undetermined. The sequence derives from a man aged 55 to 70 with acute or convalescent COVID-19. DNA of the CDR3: TGCGCCAGCAGCTTGGGACGGCCAGGAACCCAGTACTTC. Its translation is CASSLGRPGTQYF.